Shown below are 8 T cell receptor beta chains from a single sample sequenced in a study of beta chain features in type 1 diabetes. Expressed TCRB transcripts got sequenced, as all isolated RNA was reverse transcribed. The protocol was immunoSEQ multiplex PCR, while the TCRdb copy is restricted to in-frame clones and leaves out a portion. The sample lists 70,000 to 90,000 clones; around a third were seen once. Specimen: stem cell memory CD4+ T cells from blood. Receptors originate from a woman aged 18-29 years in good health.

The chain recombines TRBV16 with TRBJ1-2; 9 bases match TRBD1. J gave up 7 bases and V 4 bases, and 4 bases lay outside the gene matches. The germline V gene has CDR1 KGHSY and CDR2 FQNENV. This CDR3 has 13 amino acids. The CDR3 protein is CASSPDRGLGYTF. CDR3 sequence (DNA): TGTGCCAGCAGCCCGGACAGGGGCCTTGGCTACACCTTC.

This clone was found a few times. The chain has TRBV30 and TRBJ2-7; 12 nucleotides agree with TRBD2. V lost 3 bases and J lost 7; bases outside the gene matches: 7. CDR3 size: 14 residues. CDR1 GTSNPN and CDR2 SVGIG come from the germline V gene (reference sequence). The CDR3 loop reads CAWSRTSGIHEQYF. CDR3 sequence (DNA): TGTGCCTGGAGCAGGACTAGCGGGATTCATGAGCAGTACTTC. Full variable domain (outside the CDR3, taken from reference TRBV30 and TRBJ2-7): SQTIHQWPATLVQPVGSPLSLECTVEGTSNPNLYWYRQAAGRGLQLLFYSVGIGQISSEVPQNLSASRPQDRQFILSSKKLLLSDSGFYLCAWSRTSGIHEQYFGPGTRLTVT.

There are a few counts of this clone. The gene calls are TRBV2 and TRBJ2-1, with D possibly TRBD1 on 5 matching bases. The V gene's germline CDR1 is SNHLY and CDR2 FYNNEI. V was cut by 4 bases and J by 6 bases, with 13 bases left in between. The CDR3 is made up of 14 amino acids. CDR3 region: CASSVLRGSNEQFF. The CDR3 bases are TGTGCCAGCAGTGTTTTAAGGGGTAGCAATGAGCAGTTCTTC.

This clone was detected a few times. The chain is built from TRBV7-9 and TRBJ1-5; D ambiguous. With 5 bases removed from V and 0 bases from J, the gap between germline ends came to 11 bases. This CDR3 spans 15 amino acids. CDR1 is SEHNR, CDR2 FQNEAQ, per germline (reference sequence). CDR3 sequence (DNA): TGTGCCAGCAGCCCAGCGGGTAATAGCAATCAGCCCCAGCATTTT. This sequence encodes CASSPAGNSNQPQHF.

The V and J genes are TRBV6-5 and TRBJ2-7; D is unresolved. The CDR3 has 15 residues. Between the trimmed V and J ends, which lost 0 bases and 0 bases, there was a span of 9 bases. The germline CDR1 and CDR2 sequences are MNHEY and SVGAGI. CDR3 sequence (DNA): TGTGCCAGCAGTTACTCGGTGGCTTCCTCCTACGAGCAGTACTTC. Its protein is CASSYSVASSYEQYF.

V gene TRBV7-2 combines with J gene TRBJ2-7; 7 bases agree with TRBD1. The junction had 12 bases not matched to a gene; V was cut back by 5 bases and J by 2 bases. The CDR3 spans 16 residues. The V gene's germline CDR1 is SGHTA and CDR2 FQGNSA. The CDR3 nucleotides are TGTGCCAGCAGCAAAGGCTGGGCAGGGGGTACCTACGAGCAGTACTTC. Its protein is CASSKGWAGGTYEQYF.

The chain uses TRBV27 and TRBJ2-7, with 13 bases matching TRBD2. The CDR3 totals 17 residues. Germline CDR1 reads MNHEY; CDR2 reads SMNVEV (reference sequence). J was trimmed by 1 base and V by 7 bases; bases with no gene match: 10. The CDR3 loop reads CASTVGTSGTVSYEQYF. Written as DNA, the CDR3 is TGTGCCAGCACCGTCGGGACTAGCGGGACCGTTTCCTACGAGCAGTACTTC.

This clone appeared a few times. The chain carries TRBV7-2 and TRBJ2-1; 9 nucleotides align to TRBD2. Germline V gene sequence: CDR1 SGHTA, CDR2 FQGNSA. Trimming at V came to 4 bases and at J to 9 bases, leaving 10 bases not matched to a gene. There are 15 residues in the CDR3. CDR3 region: CASSYSGGLGGEQFF. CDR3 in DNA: TGTGCCAGCAGCTATAGCGGGGGCCTCGGGGGTGAGCAGTTCTTC.